This T cell receptor beta chain stems from a study of blood T cell repertoires in COVID-19. Per the study methods: Estimates of nucleated cell counts were drawn from the amplification of reference gene primers. Here immunoSEQ multiplex PCR was the method, and the copy in TCRdb shows in-frame clones only, minus some. The D gene and trimming were derived from the DNA, and the V and J assignments and clone size from that table. The sample carries tens of thousands of clones, almost 85% recorded once. V shed 4 bases and J shed 3 bases, with 13 bases lying between them. Germline values: CDR1 MDHEN, CDR2 SYDVKM. The CDR3 totals 15 residues.

The sequenced sample consisted of peripheral blood. The origin of this receptor is a man between 45 and 60 years old with active or convalescent COVID-19. This chain connects TRBV28 to TRBJ1-3; D not resolved. CDR3 nucleotide sequence: TGTGCCAGCAGTTCTGACGGAGGAGTTGGAAACACCATATATTTT. Translation: CASSSDGGVGNTIYF. Full variable domain (rest looked up from reference TRBV28 and TRBJ1-3): DVKVTQSSRYLVKRTGEKVFLECVQDMDHENMFWYRQDPGLGLRLIYFSYDVKMKEKGDIPEGYSVSREKKERFSLILESASTNQTSMYLCASSSDGGVGNTIYFGEGSWLTVV.